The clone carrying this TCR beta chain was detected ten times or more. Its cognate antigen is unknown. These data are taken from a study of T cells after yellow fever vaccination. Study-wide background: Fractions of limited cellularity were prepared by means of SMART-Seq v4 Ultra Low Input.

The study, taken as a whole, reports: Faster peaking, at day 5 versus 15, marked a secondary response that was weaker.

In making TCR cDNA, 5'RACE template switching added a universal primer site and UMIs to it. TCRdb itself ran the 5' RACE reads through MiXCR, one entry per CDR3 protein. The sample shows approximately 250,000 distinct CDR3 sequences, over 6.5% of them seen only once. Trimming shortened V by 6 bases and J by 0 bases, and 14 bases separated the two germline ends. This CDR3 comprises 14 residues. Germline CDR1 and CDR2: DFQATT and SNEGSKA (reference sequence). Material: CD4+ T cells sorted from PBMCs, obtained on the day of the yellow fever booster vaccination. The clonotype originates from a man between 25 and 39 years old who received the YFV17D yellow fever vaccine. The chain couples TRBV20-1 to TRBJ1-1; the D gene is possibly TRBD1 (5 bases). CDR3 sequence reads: CSARDGNMNTEAFF. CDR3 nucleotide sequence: TGCAGTGCACGGGACGGGAATATGAACACTGAAGCTTTCTTT.